This T cell receptor beta chain was recorded in a study of T-cell reconstitution after alpha-beta-depleted transplantation in children. General study points: It was newly produced T cells that mostly accounted for T-cell counts and diversity one year after transplant. Several hundred rapidly expanded clones from non-depleted graft cells reportedly supplied alpha-beta T cells about two months post-transplant. Several patients had high TCRbeta diversity at day 60; it came from surviving recipient T cells and thymic progenitors.

Unique molecular identifiers were incorporated when the TCRbeta library was constructed. TCRdb re-analysed the PCR reads in MiXCR, keeping a single row per CDR3 protein. Counted here are over 90,000 distinct CDR3 sequences, approximately 8% occurring once; the ten biggest clones make up about 16%. This clonotype was seen a handful of times. Antigen specificity is unknown. V lost 0 bases to trimming and J lost 3 bases; unmatched junction nucleotides: 7. The CDR3 covers 15 residues. The germline V gene encodes CDR1 DFQATT and CDR2 SNEGSKA (reference sequence). The V and J genes are TRBV20-1 and TRBJ2-7, with 8 nucleotides matching TRBD2. The receptor comes from a boy aged 2-9 years with acute lymphoblastic leukemia, due to receive a stem cell transplant. The sequencing used PBMCs, collected before TCRalphabeta/CD19-depleted stem cell transplant. This chain's CDR3 is CSARDWGLGNYEQYF. The CDR3 nucleotides are TGCAGTGCTAGAGATTGGGGACTAGGAAACTACGAGCAGTACTTC.